The next 7 T cell receptor beta chains were all read from a single sample in a study of shared clonotypes between healthy human individuals (TCRdb year 2020). Receptors were amplified or captured by the immunoSEQ multiplex PCR assay. Sourced from immuneACCESS, this table was stored by TCRdb with only in-frame sequences that have V and J called. A share of the clones is absent; for the studies checked, an unresolved V gene accounts for under half, and the remainder has no known explanation. The sample records 1.5 million to 2.5 million clones, about 95% of which are singletons. Approximately 1% of the sample is taken by the ten largest. CD8 naive samples were CD45RO-negative cells positively selected for CCR7, giving a CD45RA+CCR7+ population that excluded TemRA cells. The sample taken for sequencing was naive CD8+ T cells sorted from blood. Taken with the paper, the label for cell subset or site translates to: CD45RA+CCR7+. All receptors derive from a man between 18 and 29 years old in good health.

The chain links TRBV7-2 to TRBJ2-7; 8 nucleotides agree with TRBD2. With V trimmed by 1 base and J by 2 bases, 10 bases remained unmatched. Looked up from germline, CDR1 is SGHTA and CDR2 is FQGNSA. The CDR3 extends over 17 amino acids. As DNA, the CDR3 is TGTGCCAGCAGCTTAGGGGATAGCGGGGCTGTCCCCTACGAGCAGTACTTC. The encoded protein is CASSLGDSGAVPYEQYF.

The chain recombines TRBV11-2 with TRBJ2-2, with no clear D. V was trimmed by 2 bases and J by 2 bases, leaving 21 bases between them. This CDR3 is 19 amino acids long. Germline V lookup: CDR1 SGHAT, CDR2 FQNNGV. For the CDR3, the DNA is TGTGCCAGCAGCTTATATCCCACCCCGACGGATTTAAACACCGGGGAGCTGTTTTTT. It is translated as CASSLYPTPTDLNTGELFF.

Points on this clone: The identical CDR3 is also encoded by other nucleotide sequences in the sample. This rearrangement joins TRBV6-6 to TRBJ1-6, with D maybe TRBD1 (5 bases). From germline, CDR1 is MNHNY and CDR2 SVGAGI (reference sequence). The CDR3 runs 15 residues. V gave up 7 bases and J gave up 7 bases, with 17 bases separating them. In nucleotides, the CDR3 is TGTGCCAGCATCGACACCGGGACCGCCAATTCACCCCTCCACTTT. This translates into CASIDTGTANSPLHF.

The chain employs TRBV5-6 and TRBJ2-7; 9 nucleotides match TRBD2. V dropped 2 bases and J dropped 3; count of bases not matched to a gene: 3. Germline CDR1 and CDR2: SGHDT and YYEEEE. The CDR3 is 14 residues long. The CDR3 region has the DNA TGTGCCAGCAGCTTCGCGGGGGGGTTCTACGAGCAGTACTTC. Protein: CASSFAGGFYEQYF. Full variable domain (missing parts from reference TRBV5-6 and TRBJ2-7): DAGVTQSPTHLIKTRGQQVTLRCSPKSGHDTVSWYQQALGQGPQFIFQYYEEEERQRGNFPDRFSGHQFPNYSSELNVNALLLGDSALYLCASSFAGGFYEQYFGPGTRLTVT.

The V and J genes are TRBV5-1 and TRBJ2-5; D ambiguous. Looked up from germline, CDR1 is SGHRS and CDR2 is YFSETQ. The V end lost 4 bases, the J end lost 4 bases, and 17 bases lay between the germline ends. The CDR3 consists of 15 residues. The CDR3, as DNA: TGCGCCAGCAGCCCGACACCCGCCAAGGGAGAGACCCAGTACTTC. Translated: CASSPTPAKGETQYF.

The V gene is TRBV7-9, the J gene TRBJ2-5; D assignment may be TRBD1 or TRBD2 (5 bases each). Germline CDR1 reads SEHNR; CDR2 reads FQNEAQ (reference sequence). This CDR3 region has 13 residues. This CDR3 reads CAEGRGRQETQYF. The CDR3 coding sequence is TGTGCTGAGGGAAGGGGACGACAAGAGACCCAGTACTTC.

V gene TRBV7-9 combines with J gene TRBJ1-3, with a tentative D call TRBD1 (6 bases). Trimming took off 4 bases at V and 2 bases at J, with 12 bases between the two ends. This CDR3 spans 15 amino acids. The germline V gene encodes CDR1 SEHNR and CDR2 FQNEAQ (reference sequence). The CDR3 here is CASSWVGTPGNTIYF. The CDR3 coding sequence is TGTGCCAGCAGCTGGGTGGGGACACCTGGAAACACCATATATTTT.